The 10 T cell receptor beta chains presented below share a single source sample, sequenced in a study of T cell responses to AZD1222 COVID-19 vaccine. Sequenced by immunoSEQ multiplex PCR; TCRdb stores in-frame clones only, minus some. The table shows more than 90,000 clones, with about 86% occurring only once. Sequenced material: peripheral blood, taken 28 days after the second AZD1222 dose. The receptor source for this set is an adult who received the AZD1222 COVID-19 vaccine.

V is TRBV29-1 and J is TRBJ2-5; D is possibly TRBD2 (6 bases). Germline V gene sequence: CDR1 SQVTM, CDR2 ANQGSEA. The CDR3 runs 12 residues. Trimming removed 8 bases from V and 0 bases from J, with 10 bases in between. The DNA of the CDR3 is TGCAGCTTTCGGGGGTACCAAGAGACCCAGTACTTC. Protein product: CSFRGYQETQYF.

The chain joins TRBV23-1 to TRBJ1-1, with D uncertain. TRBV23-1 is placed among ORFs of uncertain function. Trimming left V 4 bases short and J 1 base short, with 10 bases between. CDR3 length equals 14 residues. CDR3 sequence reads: CASSLRTENTEAFF. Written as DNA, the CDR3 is TGCGCCAGCAGTCTAAGGACGGAGAACACTGAAGCTTTCTTT.

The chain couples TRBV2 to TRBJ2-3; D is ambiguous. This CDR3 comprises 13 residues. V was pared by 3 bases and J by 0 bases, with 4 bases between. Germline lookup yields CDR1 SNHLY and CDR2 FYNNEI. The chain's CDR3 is CASSDLSTDTQYF. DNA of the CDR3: TGTGCCAGCAGTGATCTCAGCACAGATACGCAGTATTTT.

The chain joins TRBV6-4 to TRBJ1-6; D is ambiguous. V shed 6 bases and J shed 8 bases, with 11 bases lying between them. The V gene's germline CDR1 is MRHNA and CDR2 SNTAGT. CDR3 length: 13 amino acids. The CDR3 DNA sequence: TGTGCCAGCAGCCAAACGAGGGATTCACCCCTCCACTTT. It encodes CASSQTRDSPLHF.

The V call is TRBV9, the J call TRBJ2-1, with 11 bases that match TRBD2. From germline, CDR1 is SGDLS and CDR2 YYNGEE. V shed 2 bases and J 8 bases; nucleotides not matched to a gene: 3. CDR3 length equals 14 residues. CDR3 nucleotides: TGTGCCAGCAGCGTCGAGGGACTAGCGGATGAGCAGTTCTTC. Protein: CASSVEGLADEQFF.

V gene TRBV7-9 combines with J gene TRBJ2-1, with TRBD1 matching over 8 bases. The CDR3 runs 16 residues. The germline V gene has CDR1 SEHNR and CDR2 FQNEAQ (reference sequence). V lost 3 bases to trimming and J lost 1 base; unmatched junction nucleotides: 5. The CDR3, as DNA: TGTGCCAGCAGCTTGTCCGGACAGGGTTCCTACAATGAGCAGTTCTTC. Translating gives CASSLSGQGSYNEQFF.

The DNA for the CDR3 is TGTGCCAGCAGCGAACAGGGTAACTCTGGAAACACCATATATTTT. Protein: CASSEQGNSGNTIYF. The chain recombines TRBV3-1 (or the pseudogene TRBV3-2) with TRBJ1-3, with D possibly being TRBD1 (6 bases). Germline CDR1 LGHDT, CDR2 YNNKEL (reference sequence). The V gene lost 5 bases and the J gene lost 0 bases, with 11 bases spanning the gap. The CDR3 is 15 residues long.

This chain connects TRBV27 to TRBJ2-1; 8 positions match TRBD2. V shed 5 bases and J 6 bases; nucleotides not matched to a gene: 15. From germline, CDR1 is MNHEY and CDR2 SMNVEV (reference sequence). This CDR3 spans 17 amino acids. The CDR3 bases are TGTGCCAGCAGTCCAATACCGGGACTAGAGGGGGGCAATGAGCAGTTCTTC. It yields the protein CASSPIPGLEGGNEQFF.

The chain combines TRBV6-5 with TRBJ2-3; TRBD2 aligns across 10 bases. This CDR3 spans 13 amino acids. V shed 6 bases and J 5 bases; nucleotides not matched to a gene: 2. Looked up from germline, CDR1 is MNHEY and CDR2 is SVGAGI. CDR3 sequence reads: CASRLAGRDTQYF. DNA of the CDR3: TGTGCCAGCAGACTAGCGGGGAGAGATACGCAGTATTTT.

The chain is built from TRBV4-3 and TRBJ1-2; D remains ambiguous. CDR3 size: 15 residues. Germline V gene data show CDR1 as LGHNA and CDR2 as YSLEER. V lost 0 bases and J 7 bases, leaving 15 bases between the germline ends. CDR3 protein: CASSQDGSPSTGYTF. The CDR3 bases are TGCGCCAGCAGCCAAGACGGTAGCCCATCGACTGGCTACACCTTC.